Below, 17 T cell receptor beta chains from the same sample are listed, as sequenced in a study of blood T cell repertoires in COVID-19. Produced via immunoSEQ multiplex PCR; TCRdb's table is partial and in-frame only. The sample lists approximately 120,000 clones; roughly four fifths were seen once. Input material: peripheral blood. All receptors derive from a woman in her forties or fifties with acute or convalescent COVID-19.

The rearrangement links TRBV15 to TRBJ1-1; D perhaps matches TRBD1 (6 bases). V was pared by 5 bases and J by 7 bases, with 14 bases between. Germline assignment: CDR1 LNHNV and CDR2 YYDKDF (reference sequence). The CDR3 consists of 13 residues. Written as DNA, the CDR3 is TGTGCCACCAGCGGATCAGGGGTGGTTGAAGCTTTCTTT. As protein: CATSGSGVVEAFF.

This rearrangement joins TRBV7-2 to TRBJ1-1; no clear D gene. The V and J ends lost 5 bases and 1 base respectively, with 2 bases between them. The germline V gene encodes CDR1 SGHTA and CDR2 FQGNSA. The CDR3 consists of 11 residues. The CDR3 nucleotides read TGTGCCAGCAGCCAGAACACTGAAGCTTTCTTT. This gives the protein CASSQNTEAFF.

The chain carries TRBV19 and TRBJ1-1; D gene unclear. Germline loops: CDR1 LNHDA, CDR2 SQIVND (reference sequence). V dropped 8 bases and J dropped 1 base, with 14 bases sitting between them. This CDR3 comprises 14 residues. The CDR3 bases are TGTGCCAGTCGTGCCGAGCGTGGGAACACTGAAGCTTTCTTT. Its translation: CASRAERGNTEAFF.

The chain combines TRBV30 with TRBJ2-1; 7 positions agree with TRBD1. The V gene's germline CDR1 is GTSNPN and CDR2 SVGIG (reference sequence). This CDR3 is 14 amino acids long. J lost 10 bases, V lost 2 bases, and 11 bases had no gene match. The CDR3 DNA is TGTGCCTGGAGTCCCATGACAGGGCCGAGGGAGCAGTTCTTC. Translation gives CAWSPMTGPREQFF.

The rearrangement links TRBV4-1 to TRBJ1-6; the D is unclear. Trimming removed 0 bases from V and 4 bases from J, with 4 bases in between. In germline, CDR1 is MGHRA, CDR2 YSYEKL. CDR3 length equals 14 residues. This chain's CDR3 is CASSQDSYNSPLHF. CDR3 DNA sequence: TGCGCCAGCAGCCAAGATAGTTATAATTCACCCCTCCACTTT.

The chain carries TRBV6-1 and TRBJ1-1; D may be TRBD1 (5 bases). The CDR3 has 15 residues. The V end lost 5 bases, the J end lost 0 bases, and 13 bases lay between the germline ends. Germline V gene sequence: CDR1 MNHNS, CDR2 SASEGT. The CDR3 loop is CASSLIGDLNTEAFF. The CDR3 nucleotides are TGTGCCAGCAGTTTGATAGGGGACTTGAACACTGAAGCTTTCTTT.

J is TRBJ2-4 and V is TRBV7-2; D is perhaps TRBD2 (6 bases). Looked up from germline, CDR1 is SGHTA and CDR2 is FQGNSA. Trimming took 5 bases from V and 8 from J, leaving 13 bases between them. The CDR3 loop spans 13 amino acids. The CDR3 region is CASSPESGDIQYF. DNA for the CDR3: TGTGCCAGCAGCCCAGAATCGGGAGACATTCAGTACTTC.

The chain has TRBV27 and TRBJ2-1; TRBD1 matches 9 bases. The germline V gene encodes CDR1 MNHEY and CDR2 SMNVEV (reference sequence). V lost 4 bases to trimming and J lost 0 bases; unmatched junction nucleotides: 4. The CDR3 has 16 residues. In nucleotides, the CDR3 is TGTGCCAGCAGTTCGCGACAGGGGGGCTCCTACAATGAGCAGTTCTTC. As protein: CASSSRQGGSYNEQFF.

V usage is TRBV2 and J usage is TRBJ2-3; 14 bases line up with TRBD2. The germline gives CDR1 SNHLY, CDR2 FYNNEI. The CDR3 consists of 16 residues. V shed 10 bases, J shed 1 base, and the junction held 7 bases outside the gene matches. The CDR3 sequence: CATSPGLAGGTDTQYF. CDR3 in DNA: TGTGCCACCTCACCGGGACTAGCGGGAGGCACAGATACGCAGTATTTT.

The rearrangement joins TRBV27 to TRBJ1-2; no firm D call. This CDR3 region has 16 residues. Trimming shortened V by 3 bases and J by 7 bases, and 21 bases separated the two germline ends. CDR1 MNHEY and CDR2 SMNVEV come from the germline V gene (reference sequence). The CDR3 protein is CASSFARRGTIGGYTF. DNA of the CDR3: TGTGCCAGCAGTTTCGCGCGCCGGGGTACTATAGGTGGCTACACCTTC.

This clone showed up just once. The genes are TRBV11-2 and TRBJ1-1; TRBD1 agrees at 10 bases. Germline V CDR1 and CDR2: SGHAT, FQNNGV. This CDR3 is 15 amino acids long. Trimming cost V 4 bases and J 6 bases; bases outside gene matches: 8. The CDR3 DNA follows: TGTGCCAGCAGCTCCAGGGACAGGGGAATCCCTGAAGCTTTCTTT. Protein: CASSSRDRGIPEAFF.

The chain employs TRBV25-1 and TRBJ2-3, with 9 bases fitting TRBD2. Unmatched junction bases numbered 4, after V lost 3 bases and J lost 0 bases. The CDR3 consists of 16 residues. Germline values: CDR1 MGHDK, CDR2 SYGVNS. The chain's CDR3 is CASSERGGFSTDTQYF. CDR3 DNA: TGTGCCAGCAGTGAGCGGGGGGGATTTAGCACAGATACGCAGTATTTT.

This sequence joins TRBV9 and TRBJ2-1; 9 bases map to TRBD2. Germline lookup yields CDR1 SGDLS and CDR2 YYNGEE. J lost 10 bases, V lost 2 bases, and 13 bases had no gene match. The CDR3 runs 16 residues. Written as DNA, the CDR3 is TGTGCCAGCAGCGTCACCGGGACTAGCCTCGGTCAGGAGCAGTTCTTC. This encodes CASSVTGTSLGQEQFF. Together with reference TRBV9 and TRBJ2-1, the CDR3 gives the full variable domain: DSGVTQTPKHLITATGQRVTLRCSPRSGDLSVYWYQQSLDQGLQFLIQYYNGEERAKGNILERFSAQQFPDLHSELNLSSLELGDSALYFCASSVTGTSLGQEQFFGPGTRLTVL.

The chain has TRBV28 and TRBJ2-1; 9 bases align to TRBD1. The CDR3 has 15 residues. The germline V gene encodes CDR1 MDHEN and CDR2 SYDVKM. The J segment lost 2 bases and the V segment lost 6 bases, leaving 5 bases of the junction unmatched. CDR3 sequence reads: CASRSRQGAYNEQFF. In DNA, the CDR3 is TGTGCCAGCAGATCCCGACAGGGGGCCTACAATGAGCAGTTCTTC. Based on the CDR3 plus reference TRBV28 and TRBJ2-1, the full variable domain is DVKVTQSSRYLVKRTGEKVFLECVQDMDHENMFWYRQDPGLGLRLIYFSYDVKMKEKGDIPEGYSVSREKKERFSLILESASTNQTSMYLCASRSRQGAYNEQFFGPGTRLTVL.

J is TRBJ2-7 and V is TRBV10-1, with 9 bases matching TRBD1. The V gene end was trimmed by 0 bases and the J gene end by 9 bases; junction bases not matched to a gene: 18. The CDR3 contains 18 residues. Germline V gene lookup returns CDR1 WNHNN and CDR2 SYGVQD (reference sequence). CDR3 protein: CASSESTGTGRDVVRQYF. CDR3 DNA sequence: TGCGCCAGCAGTGAGTCGACGGGGACAGGGCGCGATGTGGTCCGGCAGTACTTC.

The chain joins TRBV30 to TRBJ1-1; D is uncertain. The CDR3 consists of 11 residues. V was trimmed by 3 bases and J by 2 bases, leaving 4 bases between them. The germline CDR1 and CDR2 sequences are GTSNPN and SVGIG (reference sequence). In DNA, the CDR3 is TGTGCCTGGAGAGCCAACACTGAAGCTTTCTTT. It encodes CAWRANTEAFF.

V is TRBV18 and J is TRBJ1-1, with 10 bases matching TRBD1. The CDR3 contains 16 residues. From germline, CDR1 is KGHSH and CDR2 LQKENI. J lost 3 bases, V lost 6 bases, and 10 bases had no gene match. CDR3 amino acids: CASSLQGQGRDTEAFF. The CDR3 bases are TGTGCCAGCTCCCTACAGGGACAGGGGCGCGACACTGAAGCTTTCTTT. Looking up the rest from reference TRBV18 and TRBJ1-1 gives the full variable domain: NAGVMQNPRHLVRRRGQEARLRCSPMKGHSHVYWYRQLPEEGLKFMVYLQKENIIDESGMPKERFSAEFPKEGPSILRIQQVVRGDSAAYFCASSLQGQGRDTEAFFGQGTRLTVV.